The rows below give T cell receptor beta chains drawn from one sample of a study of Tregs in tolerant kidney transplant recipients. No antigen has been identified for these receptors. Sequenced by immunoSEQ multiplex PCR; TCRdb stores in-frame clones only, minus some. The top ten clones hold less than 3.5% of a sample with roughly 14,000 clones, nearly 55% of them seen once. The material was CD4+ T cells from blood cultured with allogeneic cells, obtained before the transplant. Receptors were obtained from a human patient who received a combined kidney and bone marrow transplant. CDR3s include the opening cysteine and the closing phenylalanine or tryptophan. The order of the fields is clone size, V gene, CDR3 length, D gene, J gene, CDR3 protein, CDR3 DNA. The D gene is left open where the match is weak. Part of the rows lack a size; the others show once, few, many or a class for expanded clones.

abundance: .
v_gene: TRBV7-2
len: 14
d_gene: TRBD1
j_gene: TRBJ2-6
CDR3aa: CASGTGAGANVLTF
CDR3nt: TGTGCCAGCGGGACAGGGGCTGGGGCCAACGTCCTGACTTTC

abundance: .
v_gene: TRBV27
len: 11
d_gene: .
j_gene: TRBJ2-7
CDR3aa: CASSLGYEQYF
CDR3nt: TGTGCCAGCAGCCTCGGGTACGAGCAGTACTTC

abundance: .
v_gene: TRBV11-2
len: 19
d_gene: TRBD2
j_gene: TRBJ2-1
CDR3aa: CASSHHLLRTSGGFRGQFF
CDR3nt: TGTGCCAGCAGCCATCACTTATTACGGACTAGCGGGGGGTTCAGGGGGCAGTTCTTC

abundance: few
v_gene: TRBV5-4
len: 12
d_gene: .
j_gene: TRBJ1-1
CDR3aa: CASSRVRYEAFF
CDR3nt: TGTGCCAGCAGCCGCGTAAGATATGAAGCTTTCTTT

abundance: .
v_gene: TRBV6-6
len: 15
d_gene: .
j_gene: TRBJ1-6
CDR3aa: CASRINRVENSPLHF
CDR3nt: TGTGCCAGCAGAATCAACAGGGTTGAGAATTCACCCCTCCACTTT

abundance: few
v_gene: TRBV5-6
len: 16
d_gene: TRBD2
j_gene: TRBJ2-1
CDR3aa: CASSRLAGSSYNEQFF
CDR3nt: TGTGCCAGCAGCAGACTAGCGGGGAGCTCCTACAATGAGCAGTTCTTC

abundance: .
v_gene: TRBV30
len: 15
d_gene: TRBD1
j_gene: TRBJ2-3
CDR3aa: CAWSRTGGAPRTQYF
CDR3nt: TGTGCCTGGAGTAGGACAGGGGGCGCCCCGCGTACGCAGTATTTT

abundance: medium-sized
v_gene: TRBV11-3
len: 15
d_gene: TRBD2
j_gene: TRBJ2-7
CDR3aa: CASSFLAGGVYEQYF
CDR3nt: TGTGCCAGCAGCTTTCTAGCGGGAGGGGTCTACGAGCAGTACTTC

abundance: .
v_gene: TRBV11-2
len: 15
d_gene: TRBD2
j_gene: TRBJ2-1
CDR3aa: CASSFSGLAGGDTFF
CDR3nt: TGTGCCAGCAGCTTTAGCGGACTAGCGGGAGGGGACACGTTCTTC

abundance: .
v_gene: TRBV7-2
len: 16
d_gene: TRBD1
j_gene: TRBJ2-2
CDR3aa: CASSATGTGTTGELFF
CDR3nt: TGTGCCAGCAGCGCAACCGGGACAGGGACTACCGGGGAGCTGTTTTTT

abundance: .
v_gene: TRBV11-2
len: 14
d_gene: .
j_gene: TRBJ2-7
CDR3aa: CASSFEGGLYEQYF
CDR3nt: TGTGCCAGCAGCTTCGAGGGCGGGTTGTATGAGCAGTACTTC

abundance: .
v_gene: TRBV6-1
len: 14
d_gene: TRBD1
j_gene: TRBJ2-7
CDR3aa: CASRIPGQTYEQYF
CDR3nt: TGTGCCAGCAGGATTCCGGGACAGACGTACGAGCAGTACTTC

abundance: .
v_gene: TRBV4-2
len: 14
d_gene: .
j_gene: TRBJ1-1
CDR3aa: CASSLDQSGSEAFF
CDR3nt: TGTGCCAGCAGCTTGGATCAATCGGGTTCTGAAGCTTTCTTT

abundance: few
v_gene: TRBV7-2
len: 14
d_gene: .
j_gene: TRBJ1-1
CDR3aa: CASSRGSANTEAFF
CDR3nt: TGTGCCAGCAGTCGAGGGAGCGCGAACACTGAAGCTTTCTTT

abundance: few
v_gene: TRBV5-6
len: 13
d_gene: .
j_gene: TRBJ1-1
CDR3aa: CASSFSLSSEAFF
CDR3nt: TGTGCCAGCAGCTTTTCTCTCTCGTCGGAAGCTTTCTTT

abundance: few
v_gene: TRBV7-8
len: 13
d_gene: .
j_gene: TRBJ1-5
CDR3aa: CASSLSRNQPQHF
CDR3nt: TGTGCCAGCAGCTTATCTCGCAATCAGCCCCAGCATTTT

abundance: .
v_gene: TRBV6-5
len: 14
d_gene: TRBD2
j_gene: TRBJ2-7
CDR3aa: CASRRSGGAYEQYF
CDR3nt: TGTGCCAGCAGACGGAGCGGGGGGGCCTACGAGCAGTACTTC

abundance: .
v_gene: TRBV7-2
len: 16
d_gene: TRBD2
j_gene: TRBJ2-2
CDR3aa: CASSPGGTSYTGELFF
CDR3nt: TGTGCCAGCAGCCCAGGCGGGACTAGTTACACCGGGGAGCTGTTTTTT

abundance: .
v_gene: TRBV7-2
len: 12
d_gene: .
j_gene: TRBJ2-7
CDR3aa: CASSRWGVEQYF
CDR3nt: TGTGCCAGCAGCAGATGGGGCGTCGAGCAGTACTTC

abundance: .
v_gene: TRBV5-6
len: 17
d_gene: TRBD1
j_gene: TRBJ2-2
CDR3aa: CASSRPGTGLRTGELFF
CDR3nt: TGTGCCAGCAGCCGTCCCGGGACAGGACTACGGACCGGGGAGCTGTTTTTT

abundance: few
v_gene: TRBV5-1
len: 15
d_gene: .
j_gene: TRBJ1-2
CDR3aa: CASSLGWGRSYGYTF
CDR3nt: TGCGCCAGCAGCTTGGGCTGGGGCCGTTCCTATGGCTACACCTTC

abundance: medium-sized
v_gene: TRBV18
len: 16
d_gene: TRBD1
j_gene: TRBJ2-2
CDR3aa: CASSPQTGRNTGELFF
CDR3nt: TGTGCCAGCTCACCGCAGACAGGGAGAAACACCGGGGAGCTGTTTTTT

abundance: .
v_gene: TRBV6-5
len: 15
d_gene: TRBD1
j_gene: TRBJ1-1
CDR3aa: CASSRPGQMNTEAFF
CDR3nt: TGTGCCAGCAGCCGACCGGGACAGATGAACACTGAAGCTTTCTTT

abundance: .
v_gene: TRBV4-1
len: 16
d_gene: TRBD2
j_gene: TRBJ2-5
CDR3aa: CASSQDDGLAVETQYF
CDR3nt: TGCGCCAGCAGCCAAGATGACGGACTAGCCGTAGAGACCCAGTACTTC

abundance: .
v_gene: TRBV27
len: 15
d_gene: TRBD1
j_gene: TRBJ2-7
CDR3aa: CASTFRGTGGYEQYF
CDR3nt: TGTGCCAGCACCTTCAGGGGTACAGGGGGCTACGAGCAGTACTTC

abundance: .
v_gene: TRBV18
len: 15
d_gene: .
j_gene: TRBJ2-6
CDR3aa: CASSPGGSGANVLTF
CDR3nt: TGTGCCAGCTCACCAGGAGGCTCTGGGGCCAACGTCCTGACTTTC

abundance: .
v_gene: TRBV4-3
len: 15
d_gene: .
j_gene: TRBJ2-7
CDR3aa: CASSLSIPPSYEQYF
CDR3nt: TGCGCCAGCAGCCTCTCTATTCCACCCTCCTACGAGCAGTACTTC

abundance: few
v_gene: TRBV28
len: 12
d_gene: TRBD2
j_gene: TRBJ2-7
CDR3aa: CASTSGGYEQYF
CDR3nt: TGTGCCAGCACTAGCGGGGGCTACGAGCAGTACTTC

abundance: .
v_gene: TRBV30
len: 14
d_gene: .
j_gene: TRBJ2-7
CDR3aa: CAWTPDRNWYEQYF
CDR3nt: TGTGCCTGGACCCCCGACAGGAATTGGTACGAGCAGTACTTC

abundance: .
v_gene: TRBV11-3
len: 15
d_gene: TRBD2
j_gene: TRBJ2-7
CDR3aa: CASSLGLAGSYEQYF
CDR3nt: TGTGCCAGCAGCCTCGGACTAGCGGGTTCCTACGAGCAGTACTTC

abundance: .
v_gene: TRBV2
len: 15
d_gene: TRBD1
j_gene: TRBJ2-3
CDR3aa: CASSPDRAYEDTQYF
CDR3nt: TGTGCCAGCAGCCCGGACAGGGCCTATGAAGATACGCAGTATTTT

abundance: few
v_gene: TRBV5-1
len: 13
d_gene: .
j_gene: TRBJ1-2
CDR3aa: CASSLQGVDGYTF
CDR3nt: TGTGCCAGCAGCTTGCAGGGCGTGGATGGCTACACCTTC

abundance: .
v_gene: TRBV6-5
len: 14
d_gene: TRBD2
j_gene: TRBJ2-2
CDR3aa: CASSRSGGVGELFF
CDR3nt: TGTGCCAGCAGTCGGTCCGGGGGGGTCGGGGAGCTGTTTTTT

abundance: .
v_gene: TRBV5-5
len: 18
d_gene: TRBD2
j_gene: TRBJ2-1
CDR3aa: CASSLVVGLAEIYNEQFF
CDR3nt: TGTGCCAGCAGCTTGGTCGTGGGACTAGCGGAGATTTACAATGAGCAGTTCTTC

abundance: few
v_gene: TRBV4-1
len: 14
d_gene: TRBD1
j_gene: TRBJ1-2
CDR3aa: CASSQDRGLRGYTF
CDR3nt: TGCGCCAGCAGCCAAGATAGGGGGCTGCGTGGCTACACCTTC

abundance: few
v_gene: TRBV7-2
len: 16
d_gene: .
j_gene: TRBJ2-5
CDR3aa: CASSLAWTPGQETQYF
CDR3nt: TGTGCCAGCAGCTTAGCCTGGACACCAGGCCAAGAGACCCAGTACTTC

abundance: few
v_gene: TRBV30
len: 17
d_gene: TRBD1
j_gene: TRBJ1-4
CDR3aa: CAWKSGWGQATNEKLFF
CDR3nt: TGTGCCTGGAAAAGCGGGTGGGGACAGGCAACTAATGAAAAACTGTTTTTT

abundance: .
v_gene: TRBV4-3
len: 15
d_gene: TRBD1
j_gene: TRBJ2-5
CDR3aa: CASSQGDSKQETQYF
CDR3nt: TGCGCCAGCAGCCAAGGGGACAGTAAACAAGAGACCCAGTACTTC

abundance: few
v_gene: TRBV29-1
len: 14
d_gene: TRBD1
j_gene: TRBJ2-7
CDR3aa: CSVVGGQGADEQYF
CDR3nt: TGCAGCGTTGTGGGGGGACAGGGAGCCGACGAGCAGTACTTC

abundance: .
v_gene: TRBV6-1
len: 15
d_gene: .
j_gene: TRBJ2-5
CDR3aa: CASSFSSGNQETQYF
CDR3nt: TGTGCCAGCAGTTTTTCGTCAGGGAACCAAGAGACCCAGTACTTC